What follows describes a single TCR beta chain. What it recognizes is unknown. A junction boundary mismatches the germline segment, possibly from a read error. MiXCR, run by TCRdb on the 5' RACE reads, gives a single entry per CDR3 protein. The repertoire holds 1.5 million to 2 million distinct CDR3 sequences, with about 31% as singletons. The data stem from a study of identical twins. Study results and caveats: The study reached conclusions through statistical analysis that was cross-sectional, not following the same donors.

The CDR3 extends over 16 amino acids. CDR1 and CDR2 (germline): GTSNPN, SVGIG (reference sequence). The sample taken for sequencing was cord blood. V usage is TRBV30 and J usage is TRBJ1-6; perhaps TRBD1 as D (5 bases). This receptor was taken from a newborn girl in good health. The CDR3 DNA reads TGTGCCTGGAGTCTTCTCGACAGCTCCTATAATCCACCCCTCCACTTT. This codes for CAWSLLDSSYNPPLHF. The full variable domain, rest sourced from reference TRBV30 and TRBJ1-6, is SQTIHQWPATLVQPVGSPLSLECTVEGTSNPNLYWYRQAAGRGLQLLFYSVGIGQISSEVPQNLSASRPQDRQFILSSKKLLLSDSGFYLCAWSLLDSSYNPPLHFGNGTRLTVT.